This T cell receptor (beta chain) was retrieved from a study of siplizumab effects on memory and regulatory T cells. Profiled with immunoSEQ multiplex PCR; TCRdb holds only in-frame clones, not every one. The table records approximately 100,000 clones, approximately 94% of them present only once. Germline V lookup: CDR1 SGHAT, CDR2 FQNNGV. The CDR3 spans 19 residues. The junction had 10 bases not matched to a gene; V was cut back by 1 base and J by 1 base. Whole-study results and caveats: Unstimulated naive T cells seemed to show more diversity than memory cells did, and they also seemed to be among the major contributors to the alloresponse. Siplizumab conditions gave an average of roughly 65% Treg-derived mappable alloreactive CD4+ clones, versus 25% to 30% for controls. With siplizumab, cumulative frequency of CD4+ memory-derived alloreactive sequences dropped significantly. Suppressive activity of Tregs proliferating in siplizumab cultures remained unconfirmed.

Comments on this clone: No antigen is known for it.

Sequenced sample: Tregs sorted from blood. The clonotype was recovered from a human donor in good health. The rearrangement joins TRBV11-2 to TRBJ2-6, with 7 bases matching TRBD2. In DNA form, the CDR3 reads TGTGCCAGCAGCTTAGGACCCCCTAGCGGCCTTTCTGGGGCCAACGTCCTGACTTTC. Its protein product is CASSLGPPSGLSGANVLTF.